In its sample, the clone carrying this T cell receptor (beta chain) was seen many times. RNA transcripts served as the template for amplifying TCR beta CDR3 regions. A set of HTBI primers served as the primers for a first-round RT-PCR of the TCR CDR3. TCRdb analysed the multiplex PCR reads with MiXCR anew, one entry per CDR3 protein. This table holds about 560,000 distinct CDR3 sequences, about a sixth found once. This record belongs to a study of T cells in Graves' hyperthyroidism and ophthalmopathy. The source of the PBMCs was around 10 ml of fresh peripheral blood. J gave up 0 bases and V 5 bases, and 3 bases lay outside the gene matches. Germline V lookup: CDR1 GTSNPN, CDR2 SVGIG (reference sequence). CDR3 length: 13 residues.

This TCR derives from a woman aged 18-30 years with Graves' hyperthyroidism. V gene TRBV30 combines with J gene TRBJ1-1; 7 nucleotides match TRBD1. The sample comprised blood. The CDR3 loop reads CAWEQGMNTEAFF. The CDR3 DNA reads as TGTGCCTGGGAACAGGGGATGAACACTGAAGCTTTCTTT.